These 32 T cell receptor beta chains share one sample of origin, sequenced in a study of T cells in Graves' hyperthyroidism and ophthalmopathy. From RNA transcripts, TCR beta CDR3 regions were amplified. With the HTBI primer set, the TCR CDR3 went through a first round of RT-PCR. One entry per CDR3 protein results from TCRdb running MiXCR on the multiplex PCR reads. The sample records about 410,000 distinct CDR3 sequences, under 15% being singletons. Input material: blood. The receptors were gathered from a man between 18 and 29 years old with Graves' ophthalmopathy.

This clonotype was seen at least ten times. The V call is TRBV5-1, the J call TRBJ1-2; D gene ambiguous. V lost 2 bases and J 7 bases, leaving 12 bases between the germline ends. CDR3 size: 13 residues. CDR1 is SGHRS and CDR2 is YFSETQ in the germline V gene. The DNA for the CDR3 is TGCGCCAGCAGCTTCCCCGGTTACCGTGGCTACACCTTC. This codes for CASSFPGYRGYTF.

This clonotype has more than one count but fewer than ten. A much larger clonotype is one base distant, so this may be a read error. The chain employs TRBV29-1 and TRBJ2-5; 7 bases fit TRBD1. CDR3 length: 16 residues. The V gene's germline CDR1 is SQVTM and CDR2 ANQGSEA. Written as DNA, the CDR3 is TGCAGCGTTGAGTCGGGACAGCGAGAGATCCAAGAGGCCCAGTACTTC. It encodes CSVESGQREIQEAQYF.

This clonotype has just one count. This may come from a read error, since a much larger clone is one base off. The gene calls are TRBV11-2 and TRBJ2-5; 9 positions match TRBD2. Per germline, CDR1 SGHAT and CDR2 FQNNGV. CDR3 size: 15 residues. Losses at the gene ends were 3 bases for V and 5 bases for J; bases not matched to a gene: 7. This CDR3 reads CASSLVAGDWETQYF. The DNA for the CDR3 is TGTGCCAGCAGCTTGGTAGCGGGGGACTGGGAGACCCAGTACTTC.

The table lists this clonotype with a few counts. The rearrangement joins TRBV7-3 to TRBJ1-4; the D gene is possibly TRBD1 (5 bases). The CDR3 sequence is 14 residues long. The V gene lost 0 bases and the J gene lost 7 bases, with 9 bases spanning the gap. CDR1 is SGHTA, CDR2 FQGTGA, per germline. This CDR3 reads CASSLTSQGEKLFF. CDR3 DNA sequence: TGTGCCAGCAGCTTAACCTCCCAGGGTGAAAAACTGTTTTTT. Full variable domain (missing parts from reference TRBV7-3 and TRBJ1-4): GAGVSQTPSNKVTEKGKYVELRCDPISGHTALYWYRQSLGQGPEFLIYFQGTGAADDSGLPNDRFFAVRPEGSVSTLKIQRTERGDSAVYLCASSLTSQGEKLFFGSGTQLSVL.

CDR3 amino acids: CASSSPRGLRGTEQYF. CDR3 sequence (DNA): TGTGCCAGCAGCTCCCCGCGGGGGCTGCGGGGGACCGAGCAGTACTTC. The chain employs TRBV7-8 and TRBJ2-7; D may be TRBD2 (7 bases). V shed 4 bases and J shed 6 bases, with 22 bases lying between them. CDR3 length equals 16 residues. CDR1 is SGHVS, CDR2 FQNEAQ, per germline.

In its sample, this clonotype was seen many times. The rearrangement links TRBV18 to TRBJ1-2, with TRBD1 identical over 8 bases. J was trimmed by 0 bases and V by 4 bases; bases with no gene match: 4. In germline, CDR1 is KGHSH, CDR2 LQKENI. This CDR3 spans 15 amino acids. The CDR3 region is CASSHGTGANYGYTF. The CDR3, as DNA: TGTGCCAGCTCACACGGGACAGGAGCTAACTATGGCTACACCTTC.

This clonotype was counted at least ten times. V is TRBV25-1 and J is TRBJ2-2; 10 positions agree with TRBD1. V was clipped by 5 bases and J by 10 bases; unmatched bases: 16. Germline-derived CDR1 and CDR2 are MGHDK and SYGVNS. This CDR3 region has 17 residues. CDR3 sequence: CASSQVWDRGRGSELFF. CDR3 nucleotide sequence: TGTGCCAGCAGTCAGGTTTGGGACAGGGGAAGGGGATCGGAGCTGTTTTTT.

The gene calls are TRBV9 and TRBJ2-2; no reliable D call. V was clipped by 2 bases and J by 7 bases, with 12 bases between them. The CDR3 has 14 residues. Germline V CDR1 and CDR2: SGDLS, YYNGEE. This chain's CDR3 is CASSVVVTGGELFF. DNA for the CDR3: TGTGCCAGCAGCGTGGTCGTTACGGGCGGGGAGCTGTTTTTT.

The table lists this clonotype with many counts. This chain links TRBV7-3 with TRBJ2-7; no definite D call. The CDR3 has 13 amino acids. Trimming took 2 bases from V and 5 from J, leaving 10 bases between them. Germline-derived CDR1 and CDR2 are SGHTA and FQGTGA. DNA for the CDR3: TGTGCCAGCAGCTTATTACCCTGGGACGAGCAGTACTTC. Residues: CASSLLPWDEQYF.

The chain joins TRBV19 to TRBJ2-4, with TRBD1 identical over 7 bases. V lost 7 bases to trimming and J lost 2 bases; unmatched junction nucleotides: 8. The CDR3 extends over 15 amino acids. Looked up from germline, CDR1 is LNHDA and CDR2 is SQIVND (reference sequence). The CDR3 bases are TGTGCCAGTATGGGAAACAGGGGATCCAAAAACATTCAGTACTTC. This encodes CASMGNRGSKNIQYF.

V usage is TRBV7-9 and J usage is TRBJ1-1; 7 bases line up with TRBD1. The CDR3 is made up of 13 amino acids. Germline V gives CDR1 SEHNR, CDR2 FQNEAQ (reference sequence). Trimming removed 1 base from V and 10 bases from J; junction bases left unmatched: 6. The CDR3 reads CASSLVNAGGAFF. The CDR3 DNA follows: TGTGCCAGCAGCTTAGTGAACGCAGGGGGAGCTTTCTTT.

Many counts were recorded for this clonotype. The chain combines TRBV7-6 with TRBJ1-2; 7 bases line up with TRBD1. V shed 1 base, J shed 7 bases, and the junction held 9 bases outside the gene matches. CDR1 SGHVS and CDR2 FNYEAQ come from the germline V gene. The CDR3 contains 15 residues. The chain's CDR3 is CASSLGDRGIGGYTF. CDR3 bases: TGTGCCAGCAGCTTAGGGGACAGAGGGATAGGTGGCTACACCTTC.

The CDR3 protein is CASSDRQANYGYTF. The CDR3 nucleotides are TGTGCCAGCAGTGACAGACAGGCTAACTATGGCTACACCTTC. The rearrangement uses TRBV6-1 and TRBJ1-2; D is perhaps TRBD1 (6 bases). Germline lookup yields CDR1 MNHNS and CDR2 SASEGT. Trimming took off 3 bases at V and 0 bases at J, with 8 bases between the two ends. This CDR3 is 14 amino acids long.

This clonotype occurred many times. This chain joins TRBV27 and TRBJ2-7; tentatively, D is TRBD2 (6 bases). Germline CDR1 is MNHEY and CDR2 is SMNVEV (reference sequence). V was trimmed by 6 bases and J by 1 base, leaving 13 bases between them. CDR3 length: 14 amino acids. CDR3 region: CASRTGTVSYEQYF. The CDR3 nucleotides read TGTGCCAGCAGAACCGGGACTGTGTCCTACGAGCAGTACTTC.

This clonotype was recorded at least ten times. V is TRBV2 and J is TRBJ2-7; no definite D call. The germline V gene has CDR1 SNHLY and CDR2 FYNNEI. This CDR3 is 12 amino acids long. Deletions cut 7 bases from V and 6 bases from J, with 13 bases between. CDR3 sequence (DNA): TGTGCCAGCACGCAGGTCAGACCCGAGCAGTACTTC. This encodes CASTQVRPEQYF.

Of note for this clonotype: A much larger clone differs by one base, so this may be a read error. This chain connects TRBV28 to TRBJ2-7; D remains ambiguous. The CDR3 is made up of 12 amino acids. V was cut by 2 bases and J by 2 bases, with 4 bases left in between. Germline lookup yields CDR1 MDHEN and CDR2 SYDVKM. The CDR3 nucleotides are TGTGCCAGCAGTTTACTCCCCTACGAGCAGTACTTC. This encodes CASSLLPYEQYF.

Only one count was recorded for this clonotype. A single base separates this from a much larger clone, so it may be a read error. The gene calls are TRBV11-2 and TRBJ1-5, with D perhaps matching TRBD1 (5 bases). Germline CDR1 reads SGHAT; CDR2 reads FQNNGV. V was pared by 1 base and J by 4 bases, with 26 bases between. This CDR3 contains 20 residues. The DNA of the CDR3 is TGTGCCAGCAGCTTAGGGCACCCGACCGGGGCAGCCCTAGCAAATCAGCCCCAGCATTTT. Its protein product is CASSLGHPTGAALANQPQHF.

This clonotype was observed many times. This sequence joins TRBV5-1 and TRBJ1-1; 8 bases line up with TRBD1. Losses at the gene ends were 0 bases for V and 3 bases for J; bases not matched to a gene: 10. The germline CDR1 and CDR2 sequences are SGHRS and YFSETQ. The CDR3 loop spans 17 amino acids. This CDR3 is CASSLAVSGGEDTEAFF. The CDR3 DNA reads as TGCGCCAGCAGCTTGGCCGTCTCAGGGGGCGAGGACACTGAAGCTTTCTTT.

With respect to this clonotype: A much larger clone lies a single base off, so this may be a read error. This chain uses TRBV3-1 with TRBJ2-7; tentatively, D is TRBD1 (5 bases). The better agreement between TRBJ2-1 and the DNA end casts doubt on the J call. Germline CDR1 LGHDT, CDR2 YNNKEL (reference sequence). The length of the CDR3 is 15 residues. CDR3 protein: CASSQDRQSIYEQFF. CDR3 nucleotides: TGTGCCAGCAGCCAAGATCGACAGTCGATCTACGAGCAGTTCTTC.

In its sample, this clonotype was seen a few times. The CDR3 DNA sequence: TGTGCCAGTCGCCCAGGGTTCCGCTCCTATAATTCACCCCTCCACTTT. This codes for CASRPGFRSYNSPLHF. The rearrangement uses TRBV19 and TRBJ1-6; tentatively, D is TRBD1 (5 bases). The CDR3 is 16 amino acids. Germline V gene lookup returns CDR1 LNHDA and CDR2 SQIVND (reference sequence). The V end was cut by 8 bases, the J end by 0 bases, with 14 bases between.

This clonotype was recorded at least ten times. The chain has TRBV20-1 and TRBJ2-7, with 8 bases fitting TRBD2. V was clipped by 5 bases and J by 3 bases; unmatched bases: 6. CDR3 length: 13 residues. The germline V gene has CDR1 DFQATT and CDR2 SNEGSKA (reference sequence). CDR3 sequence reads: CSADSSGGYEQYF. The DNA for the CDR3 is TGCAGTGCTGACTCAAGCGGGGGCTACGAGCAGTACTTC.

This clonotype was picked up many times. The chain uses TRBV29-1 and TRBJ2-1, with 7 positions matching TRBD2. From germline, CDR1 is SQVTM and CDR2 ANQGSEA. The CDR3 is 13 amino acids. The junction had 6 bases not matched to a gene; V was cut back by 7 bases and J by 3 bases. CDR3 residues: CSEGSGLYNEQFF. The CDR3, as DNA: TGCAGCGAAGGTAGCGGGCTCTACAATGAGCAGTTCTTC.

This sequence joins TRBV29-1 and TRBJ2-2; the D gene is possibly TRBD1 (6 bases). Germline-derived CDR1 and CDR2 are SQVTM and ANQGSEA. The V and J ends lost 4 bases and 2 bases respectively, with 11 bases between them. The CDR3 is made up of 14 amino acids. The CDR3 here is CSVVDRINTGELFF. The CDR3 DNA sequence: TGCAGCGTTGTTGACAGGATTAACACCGGGGAGCTGTTTTTT.

The gene calls are TRBV9 and TRBJ2-1, with 8 positions matching TRBD2. Trimming removed 3 bases from V and 8 bases from J; junction bases left unmatched: 7. The germline CDR1 and CDR2 sequences are SGDLS and YYNGEE. The CDR3 spans 14 residues. The CDR3 sequence is CASSAAGLDDEQFF. The CDR3 coding sequence is TGTGCCAGCAGCGCCGCGGGACTAGATGATGAGCAGTTCTTC.

This chain connects TRBV5-1 to TRBJ1-4; no firm D call. Germline lookup yields CDR1 SGHRS and CDR2 YFSETQ. Deletions cut 3 bases from V and 5 bases from J, with 11 bases between. This CDR3 is built from 14 residues. This chain's CDR3 is CASSSDLRNEKLFF. In DNA form, the CDR3 reads TGCGCCAGCAGCTCGGACCTAAGAAATGAAAAACTGTTTTTT.

There are many counts of this clonotype. The genes are TRBV7-3 and TRBJ2-2; tentatively, D is TRBD1 (5 bases). Germline CDR1 and CDR2: SGHTA and FQGTGA. V dropped 2 bases and J dropped 7 bases, with 8 bases sitting between them. CDR3 length equals 13 residues. The chain's CDR3 is CASSLVRDGELFF. In nucleotides, the CDR3 is TGTGCCAGCAGCTTAGTCAGGGACGGGGAGCTGTTTTTT.

The V gene is TRBV24-1, the J gene TRBJ2-3; 10 nucleotides align to TRBD2. This CDR3 comprises 13 residues. J gave up 6 bases and V 10 bases, and 6 bases lay outside the gene matches. CDR1 and CDR2 (germline): KGHDR, SFDVKD. CDR3 loop: CATGLAATDTQYF. DNA for the CDR3: TGTGCCACTGGACTAGCGGCAACGGATACGCAGTATTTT.

This rearrangement joins TRBV9 to TRBJ2-1; no clear D gene. The CDR3 runs 11 residues. V was clipped by 0 bases and J by 8 bases, with 3 bases between them. Looked up from germline, CDR1 is SGDLS and CDR2 is YYNGEE. The CDR3 nucleotides read TGTGCCAGCAGCGTAGCAGATGAGCAGTTCTTC. Translating gives CASSVADEQFF. The full variable domain, completed using reference TRBV9 and TRBJ2-1, is DSGVTQTPKHLITATGQRVTLRCSPRSGDLSVYWYQQSLDQGLQFLIQYYNGEERAKGNILERFSAQQFPDLHSELNLSSLELGDSALYFCASSVADEQFFGPGTRLTVL.

This clonotype showed up many times. The chain carries TRBV5-1 and TRBJ1-6; tentative D call: TRBD1 (5 bases). Trimming removed 2 bases from V and 9 bases from J, with 9 bases in between. The CDR3 sequence is 13 residues long. Germline V gene sequence: CDR1 SGHRS, CDR2 YFSETQ. Written as DNA, the CDR3 is TGCGCCAGCAGCTTTACAGGCGGTTCACCCCTCCACTTT. Translated: CASSFTGGSPLHF.

For this clonotype: A much larger clonotype is one base distant, so this may be a read error. Here the CDR3 omits its conserved ending phenylalanine or tryptophan, so a read error is the likely source. V gene TRBV10-3 combines with J gene TRBJ2-1; 10 bases are shared with TRBD2. Looked up from germline, CDR1 is ENHRY and CDR2 is SYGVKD. This CDR3 contains 17 residues. Trimming took 4 bases from V and 1 from J; bases not matched to a gene: 7. The CDR3 reads CAISAGELAGSYNEQFS. CDR3 DNA: TGTGCCATCAGTGCAGGGGAACTAGCGGGATCCTACAATGAGCAGTTCTCC.

This clonotype was counted ten times or more. The chain combines TRBV30 with TRBJ2-1, with D maybe TRBD2 (6 bases). Per germline, CDR1 GTSNPN and CDR2 SVGIG (reference sequence). This CDR3 is 13 amino acids long. Trimming took 0 bases from V and 10 from J, leaving 13 bases between them. In DNA form, the CDR3 reads TGTGCCTGGAGTGTACTAGCTTGGTCGGAGCAGTTCTTC. It specifies CAWSVLAWSEQFF.

Many counts were recorded for this clonotype. This sequence joins TRBV6-2 or TRBV6-3 and TRBJ1-5; 7 bases are shared with TRBD1. The CDR3 length is 13 residues. V was clipped by 6 bases and J by 5 bases; unmatched bases: 4. The V gene's germline CDR1 is MNHEY and CDR2 SVGEGT. The CDR3 nucleotides read TGTGCCAGCAGACGGGACAGCTATCAGCCCCAGCATTTT. Encoded protein: CASRRDSYQPQHF.